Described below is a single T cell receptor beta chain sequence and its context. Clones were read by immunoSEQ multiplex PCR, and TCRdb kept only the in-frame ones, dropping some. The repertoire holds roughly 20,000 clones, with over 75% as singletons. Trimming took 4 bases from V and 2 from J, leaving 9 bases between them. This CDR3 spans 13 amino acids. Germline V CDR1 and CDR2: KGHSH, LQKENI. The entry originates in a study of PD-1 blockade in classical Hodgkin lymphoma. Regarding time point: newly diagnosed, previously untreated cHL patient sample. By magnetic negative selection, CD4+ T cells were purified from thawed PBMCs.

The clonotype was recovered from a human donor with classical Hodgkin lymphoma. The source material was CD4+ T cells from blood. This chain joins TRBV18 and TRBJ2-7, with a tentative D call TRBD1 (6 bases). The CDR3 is CASSLGQTYEQYF. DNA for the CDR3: TGTGCCAGCTCACTCGGACAGACCTACGAGCAGTACTTC.